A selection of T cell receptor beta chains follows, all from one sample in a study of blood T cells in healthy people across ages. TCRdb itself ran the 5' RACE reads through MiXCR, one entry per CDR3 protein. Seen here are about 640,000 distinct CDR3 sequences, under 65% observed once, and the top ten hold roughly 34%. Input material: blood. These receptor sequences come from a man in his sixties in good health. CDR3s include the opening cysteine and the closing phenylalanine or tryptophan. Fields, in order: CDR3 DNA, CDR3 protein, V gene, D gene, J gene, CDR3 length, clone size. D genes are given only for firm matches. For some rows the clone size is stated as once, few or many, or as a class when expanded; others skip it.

DNA: TGTGCCAGCAGCTTTTTCGGGGCCCGAGAGACCCAGTACTTC; CDR3: CASSFFGARETQYF; V: TRBV7-2; D: NA; J: TRBJ2-5; length: 14; size: NA
DNA: TGTGCCACCAGCAGGACAGGGTTCTCCTACGAGCAGTACTTC; CDR3: CATSRTGFSYEQYF; V: TRBV15; D: TRBD1; J: TRBJ2-7; length: 14; size: NA
DNA: TGTGCCAGCAGTTCCGGGACAAGACGCTCTGGAAACACCATATATTTT; CDR3: CASSSGTRRSGNTIYF; V: TRBV6-6; D: NA; J: TRBJ1-3; length: 16; size: once
DNA: TGTGCCAGCAGTTTATCAGTAGTCTATAGCAATCAGCCCCAGCATTTT; CDR3: CASSLSVVYSNQPQHF; V: TRBV28; D: NA; J: TRBJ1-5; length: 16; size: NA
DNA: TGTGCCAGCAGTTCACAGGGGCACTATGGCTACACCTTC; CDR3: CASSSQGHYGYTF; V: TRBV12-3/TRBV12-4; D: TRBD1; J: TRBJ1-2; length: 13; size: few
DNA: TGTGCCAGCTCACCACCGGGGGGACATTCGGGCTACACCTTC; CDR3: CASSPPGGHSGYTF; V: TRBV18; D: NA; J: TRBJ1-2; length: 14; size: NA
DNA: TGTGCCAGCTCGCCTGACAGGCTCAATGAGCAGTTCTTC; CDR3: CASSPDRLNEQFF; V: TRBV18; D: NA; J: TRBJ2-1; length: 13; size: many
DNA: TGTGCCAGCAGCAACCGCCGGGGGAGCTCCTACGAGCAGTACTTC; CDR3: CASSNRRGSSYEQYF; V: TRBV21-1; D: NA; J: TRBJ2-7; length: 15; size: few
DNA: TGCGCCAGCAGCCTCCCAGGGGACCAAGAGACCCAGTACTTC; CDR3: CASSLPGDQETQYF; V: TRBV5-1; D: NA; J: TRBJ2-5; length: 14; size: few
DNA: TGTGCCAGCCGTACTACAGGGGGAGGATACGAGCAGTACTTC; CDR3: CASRTTGGGYEQYF; V: TRBV28; D: TRBD1; J: TRBJ2-7; length: 14; size: NA
DNA: TGTGCCACCAGCAGGGGGGACAGTTCCTACGAGCAGTACTTC; CDR3: CATSRGDSSYEQYF; V: TRBV15; D: TRBD1; J: TRBJ2-7; length: 14; size: few
DNA: TGCGCCAGCAGCTCCCCCGGGACAGGGGGAGAGACCCAGTACTTC; CDR3: CASSSPGTGGETQYF; V: TRBV5-1; D: TRBD1; J: TRBJ2-5; length: 15; size: NA
DNA: TGTGCCAGCAGCCCCCCCTCCGGGAGCAATGAGCAGTTCTTC; CDR3: CASSPPSGSNEQFF; V: TRBV3-1; D: NA; J: TRBJ2-1; length: 14; size: NA
DNA: TGCAGCGTTGAAGCCCCGGGACAGCGAAAACTGTTTTTT; CDR3: CSVEAPGQRKLFF; V: TRBV29-1; D: TRBD1; J: TRBJ1-4; length: 13; size: NA
DNA: TGTGCCAGCATCTCTGGACAAGGGACAAGACAAGAGACCCAGTACTTC; CDR3: CASISGQGTRQETQYF; V: TRBV6-6; D: NA; J: TRBJ2-5; length: 16; size: NA
DNA: TGTGCCAGCACCCACGGATATCGCACAGATACGCAGTATTTT; CDR3: CASTHGYRTDTQYF; V: TRBV12-3/TRBV12-4; D: NA; J: TRBJ2-3; length: 14; size: NA
DNA: TGTGCCAGCGCGCCCACCTCCAATGAGCAGTTCTTC; CDR3: CASAPTSNEQFF; V: TRBV18; D: NA; J: TRBJ2-1; length: 12; size: few
DNA: TGTGCCAGCAGCTTGCTAGCGGGGGGACTCTACGAGCAGTACTTC; CDR3: CASSLLAGGLYEQYF; V: TRBV7-2; D: TRBD2; J: TRBJ2-7; length: 15; size: few
DNA: TGTGCCAGCAGGATCGACAGGGGGCCAAATCAGCCCCAGCATTTT; CDR3: CASRIDRGPNQPQHF; V: TRBV6-2/TRBV6-3; D: TRBD1; J: TRBJ1-5; length: 15; size: few
DNA: TGCAGCGTGGTGGGGTACAATGAGCAGTTCTTC; CDR3: CSVVGYNEQFF; V: TRBV29-1; D: NA; J: TRBJ2-1; length: 11; size: few
DNA: TGCATCGCTGAAAGGACTAGCAGGGGCACAGATACGCAGTATTTT; CDR3: CIAERTSRGTDTQYF; V: TRBV29-1; D: TRBD2; J: TRBJ2-3; length: 15; size: NA
DNA: TGTGCCAGCAGTTACAGGGGACGGCTCCAAGAGACCCAGTACTTC; CDR3: CASSYRGRLQETQYF; V: TRBV6-5; D: NA; J: TRBJ2-5; length: 15; size: once
DNA: TGCGCCAGCAGCTTGGGACAGTCGGGCCAGGAGACCCAGTACTTC; CDR3: CASSLGQSGQETQYF; V: TRBV5-1; D: NA; J: TRBJ2-5; length: 15; size: few
DNA: TGTGCCACCAGTGATTTTCTCGGACAAGCTTTCTTT; CDR3: CATSDFLGQAFF; V: TRBV24-1; D: NA; J: TRBJ1-1; length: 12; size: NA
DNA: TGTGCCAGCAGCTTAGGAGCCGGGACAGACTACGAGCAGTACTTC; CDR3: CASSLGAGTDYEQYF; V: TRBV7-9; D: TRBD1; J: TRBJ2-7; length: 15; size: few
DNA: TGTGCCAGCAGCACCGGGAGAAATAATTCACCCCTCCACTTT; CDR3: CASSTGRNNSPLHF; V: TRBV7-9; D: NA; J: TRBJ1-6; length: 14; size: NA
DNA: TGCAGTGCCCACAGGACAGGGTCTGAAAAACTGTTTTTT; CDR3: CSAHRTGSEKLFF; V: TRBV20-1; D: TRBD1; J: TRBJ1-4; length: 13; size: once
DNA: TGCAGTGCTTCACCATCTCATGACAGTCCCCGGTGGGATGAGCAGTTCTTC; CDR3: CSASPSHDSPRWDEQFF; V: TRBV20-1; D: NA; J: TRBJ2-1; length: 17; size: NA
DNA: TGTGCCAGCAGTGCAGGGGCCAGCTCCTGCAATGAGCAGTTCTTC; CDR3: CASSAGASSCNEQFF; V: TRBV9; D: NA; J: TRBJ2-1; length: 15; size: NA
DNA: TGTGCCAGCAGTACCCTAGCGTCAGAAGAGACCCAGTACTTC; CDR3: CASSTLASEETQYF; V: TRBV12-3/TRBV12-4; D: NA; J: TRBJ2-5; length: 14; size: NA
DNA: TGTGCCAGCAGCCTTCCCGGGACCAAAACCTACGAGCAGTACTTC; CDR3: CASSLPGTKTYEQYF; V: TRBV6-2/TRBV6-3; D: NA; J: TRBJ2-7; length: 15; size: few
DNA: TGTGCCAGCAGCTTAGGGCAGGGGATTGAAGGCGGCTACACCTTC; CDR3: CASSLGQGIEGGYTF; V: TRBV7-9; D: NA; J: TRBJ1-2; length: 15; size: few
DNA: TGTGCCAGCAGTTACTCTTTACTAGCGGGGGGACCCCTAGGGACCCAGTACTTC; CDR3: CASSYSLLAGGPLGTQYF; V: TRBV6-5; D: TRBD2; J: TRBJ2-5; length: 18; size: few
DNA: TGTGCCAGCAGCTATCCCCCCGGCGGCACAGATACGCAGTATTTT; CDR3: CASSYPPGGTDTQYF; V: TRBV7-9; D: NA; J: TRBJ2-3; length: 15; size: NA
DNA: TGCAGCACCACCGGGCCAGGCTATGGCTACACCTTC; CDR3: CSTTGPGYGYTF; V: TRBV29-1; D: NA; J: TRBJ1-2; length: 12; size: few
DNA: TGTGCCAGCAGCACCTTGACAGGGCGGAACTATGGCTACACCTTC; CDR3: CASSTLTGRNYGYTF; V: TRBV7-9; D: TRBD1; J: TRBJ1-2; length: 15; size: NA
DNA: TGTGCCAGCAGTGGACAGGGAGGCTACAATGAGCAGTTCTTC; CDR3: CASSGQGGYNEQFF; V: TRBV12-3/TRBV12-4; D: TRBD1; J: TRBJ2-1; length: 14; size: NA
DNA: TGTACCAGCAGTGTACTTGCGCCCGAGACCCAGTACTTC; CDR3: CTSSVLAPETQYF; V: TRBV5-6; D: NA; J: TRBJ2-5; length: 13; size: NA
DNA: TGTGCCAGCAGCCCCCAACCGGCGTCAGCAGATACGCAGTATTTT; CDR3: CASSPQPASADTQYF; V: TRBV7-2; D: NA; J: TRBJ2-3; length: 15; size: NA
DNA: TGTGCCAGCAGTTACGACCGGGGGGGGCGGGACAGTCAGTACTTC; CDR3: CASSYDRGGRDSQYF; V: TRBV6-6; D: NA; J: TRBJ2-4; length: 15; size: NA
DNA: TGCACCAGCAGCTTTGGACGAGGGGCCTACGAGCAGTACTTC; CDR3: CTSSFGRGAYEQYF; V: TRBV5-1; D: NA; J: TRBJ2-7; length: 14; size: NA
DNA: TGTGCCAGCAGGCCGGGACAGGACGGCTATGGCTACACCTTC; CDR3: CASRPGQDGYGYTF; V: TRBV6-1; D: TRBD1; J: TRBJ1-2; length: 14; size: NA
DNA: TGTGCCAGCAGTTCGGGCGCTGAAGCTTTCTTT; CDR3: CASSSGAEAFF; V: TRBV6-2/TRBV6-3; D: NA; J: TRBJ1-1; length: 11; size: many
DNA: TGTGCCACCCTGACCGGACCTTCCGCAACAGATACGCAGTATTTT; CDR3: CATLTGPSATDTQYF; V: TRBV6-6; D: NA; J: TRBJ2-3; length: 15; size: NA